This T cell receptor (beta chain) was observed in a study of identical twins. At least ten counts were recorded for this clonotype. Its matching antigen is unknown. cDNA carried unique molecular identifiers, and a universal primer site was added by template switching. One entry per CDR3 protein, called by TCRdb with MiXCR from the 5' RACE reads. The data show 550,000 to 700,000 distinct CDR3 sequences, about 20% seen once. Study-wide results and caveats: Compared with models, monozygotic twins showed more out-of-frame TCR alpha sharing.

Germline V gene sequence: CDR1 DFQATT, CDR2 SNEGSKA (reference sequence). There are 14 residues in the CDR3. V was clipped by 6 bases and J by 4 bases, with 15 bases between them. The same data also went into a second study, on T cells expressing NK-cell markers. That study adds: More than 5 donors carried dominant NKG2C+ clonotypes that made up roughly 1.0-7.0% of their CD8+ T cells.

The chain carries TRBV20-1 and TRBJ2-2; D not resolved. What was sequenced was PBMCs. The receptor's source is a young woman in good health. The CDR3 DNA reads TGCAGTGCCGCCTATTCGACCGCCACCGGGGAGCTGTTTTTT. Amino acid sequence: CSAAYSTATGELFF.